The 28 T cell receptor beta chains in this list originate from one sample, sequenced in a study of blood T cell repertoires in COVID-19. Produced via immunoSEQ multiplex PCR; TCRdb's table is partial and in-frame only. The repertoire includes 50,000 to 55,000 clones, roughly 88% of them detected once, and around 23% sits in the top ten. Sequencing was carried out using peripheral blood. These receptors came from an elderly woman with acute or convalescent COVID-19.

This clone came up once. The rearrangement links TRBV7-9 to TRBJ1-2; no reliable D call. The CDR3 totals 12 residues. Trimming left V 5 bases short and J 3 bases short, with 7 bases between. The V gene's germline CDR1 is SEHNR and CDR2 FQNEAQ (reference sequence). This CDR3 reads CASSPPDYGYTF. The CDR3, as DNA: TGTGCCAGCAGCCCCCCGGACTATGGCTACACCTTC.

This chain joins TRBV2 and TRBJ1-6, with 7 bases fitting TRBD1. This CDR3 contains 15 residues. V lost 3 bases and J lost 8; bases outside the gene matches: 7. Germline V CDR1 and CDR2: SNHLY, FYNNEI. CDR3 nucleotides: TGTGCCAGCAGTGATGGCAGGGGGGAGCATTCACCCCTCCACTTT. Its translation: CASSDGRGEHSPLHF.

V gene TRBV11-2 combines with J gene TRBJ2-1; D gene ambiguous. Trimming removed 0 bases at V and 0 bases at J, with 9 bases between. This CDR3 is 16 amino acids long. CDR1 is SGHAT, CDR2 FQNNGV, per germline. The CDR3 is CASSLDSPLSYNEQFF. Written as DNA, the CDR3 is TGTGCCAGCAGCTTAGACTCCCCCCTCTCCTACAATGAGCAGTTCTTC.

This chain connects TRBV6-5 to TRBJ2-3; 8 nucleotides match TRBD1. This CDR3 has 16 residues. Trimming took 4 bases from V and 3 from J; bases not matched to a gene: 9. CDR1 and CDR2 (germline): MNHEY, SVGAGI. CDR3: CASSWRTGTSTDTQYF. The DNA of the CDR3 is TGTGCCAGCAGTTGGAGGACAGGGACATCTACAGATACGCAGTATTTT.

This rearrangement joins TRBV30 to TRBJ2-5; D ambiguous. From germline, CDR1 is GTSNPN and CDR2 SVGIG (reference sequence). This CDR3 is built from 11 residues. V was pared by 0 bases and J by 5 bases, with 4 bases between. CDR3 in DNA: TGTGCCTGGAGTGTACAGGAGACCCAGTACTTC. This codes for CAWSVQETQYF.

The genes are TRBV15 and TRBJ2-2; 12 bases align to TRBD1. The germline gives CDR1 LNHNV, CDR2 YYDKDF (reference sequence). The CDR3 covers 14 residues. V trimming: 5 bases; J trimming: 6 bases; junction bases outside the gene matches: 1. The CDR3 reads CATSGTGGPGELFF. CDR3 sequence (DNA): TGTGCCACCAGCGGGACAGGGGGCCCCGGGGAGCTGTTTTTT.

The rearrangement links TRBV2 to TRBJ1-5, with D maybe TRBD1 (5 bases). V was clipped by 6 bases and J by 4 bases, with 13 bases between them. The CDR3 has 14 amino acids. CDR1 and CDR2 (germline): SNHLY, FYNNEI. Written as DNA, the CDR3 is TGTGCCAGCAGGGGAGGGGTCGGAAATCAGCCCCAGCATTTT. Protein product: CASRGGVGNQPQHF.

CDR3 nucleotide sequence: TGTGCCAGCAGCGTAGTTCCAGTGAACACTGAAGCTTTCTTT. Its translation is CASSVVPVNTEAFF. The chain joins TRBV9 to TRBJ1-1, with unresolved D. Germline CDR1 and CDR2: SGDLS and YYNGEE. This CDR3 is built from 14 residues. Trimming cost V 0 bases and J 0 bases, with 6 bases left between them. Complete variable domain (other parts from reference TRBV9 and TRBJ1-1): DSGVTQTPKHLITATGQRVTLRCSPRSGDLSVYWYQQSLDQGLQFLIQYYNGEERAKGNILERFSAQQFPDLHSELNLSSLELGDSALYFCASSVVPVNTEAFFGQGTRLTVV.

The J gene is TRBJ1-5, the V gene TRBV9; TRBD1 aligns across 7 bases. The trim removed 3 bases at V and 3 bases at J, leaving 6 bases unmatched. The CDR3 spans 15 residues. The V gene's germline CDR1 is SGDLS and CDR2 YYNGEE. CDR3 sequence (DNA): TGTGCCAGCAGCGGTACAGGGGCCGTCAATCAGCCCCAGCATTTT. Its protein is CASSGTGAVNQPQHF.

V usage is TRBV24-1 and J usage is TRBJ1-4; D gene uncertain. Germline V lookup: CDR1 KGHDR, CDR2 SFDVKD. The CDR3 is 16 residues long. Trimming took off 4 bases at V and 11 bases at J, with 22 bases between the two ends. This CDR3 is CATSDSGMLGVRKLFF. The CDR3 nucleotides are TGTGCCACCAGTGACTCCGGGATGTTAGGCGTCCGGAAACTGTTTTTT.

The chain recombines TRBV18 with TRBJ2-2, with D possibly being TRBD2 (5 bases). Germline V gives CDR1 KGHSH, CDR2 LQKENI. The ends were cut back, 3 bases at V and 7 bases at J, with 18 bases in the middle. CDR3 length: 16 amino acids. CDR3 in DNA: TGTGCCAGCTCACCTATTAGAGTCCCAAGCGGCGGGGAGCTGTTTTTT. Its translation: CASSPIRVPSGGELFF.

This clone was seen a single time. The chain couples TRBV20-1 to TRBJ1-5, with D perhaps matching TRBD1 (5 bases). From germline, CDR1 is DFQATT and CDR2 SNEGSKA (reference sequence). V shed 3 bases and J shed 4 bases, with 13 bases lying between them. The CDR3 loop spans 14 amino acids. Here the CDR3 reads CSASFEEGNQPQHF. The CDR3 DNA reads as TGCAGTGCTAGTTTCGAGGAGGGGAATCAGCCCCAGCATTTT.

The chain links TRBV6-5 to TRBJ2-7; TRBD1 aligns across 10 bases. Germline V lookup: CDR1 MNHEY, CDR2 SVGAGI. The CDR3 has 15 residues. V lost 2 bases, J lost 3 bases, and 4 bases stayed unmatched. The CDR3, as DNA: TGTGCCAGCAGTTACGGACAGGGGGGTCGCTACGAGCAGTACGTC. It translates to CASSYGQGGRYEQYV.

This chain's CDR3 is CASSARLANSRNTQYF. In nucleotides, the CDR3 is TGTGCCAGCAGCGCACGACTAGCGAACTCTCGGAATACGCAGTATTTT. V usage is TRBV3-1 (or the pseudogene TRBV3-2) and J usage is TRBJ2-3; 8 bases agree with TRBD2. With V trimmed by 5 bases and J by 7 bases, 14 bases remained unmatched. Looked up from germline, CDR1 is LGHDT and CDR2 is YNNKEL (reference sequence). The CDR3 is 16 amino acids.

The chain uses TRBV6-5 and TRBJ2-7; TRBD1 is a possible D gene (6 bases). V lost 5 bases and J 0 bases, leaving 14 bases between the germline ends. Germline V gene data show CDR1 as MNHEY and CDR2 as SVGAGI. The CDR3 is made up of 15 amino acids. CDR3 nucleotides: TGTGCCAGCAGTCCTCCGGGACACCTCTCCTACGAGCAGTACTTC. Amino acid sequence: CASSPPGHLSYEQYF.

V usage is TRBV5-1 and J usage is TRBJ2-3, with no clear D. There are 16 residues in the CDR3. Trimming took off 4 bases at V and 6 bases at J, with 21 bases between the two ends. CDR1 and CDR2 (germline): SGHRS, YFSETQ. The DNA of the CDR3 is TGCGCCAGCAGCCGCCTCGCCCAGGTAGAGTCCGATACGCAGTATTTT. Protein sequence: CASSRLAQVESDTQYF.

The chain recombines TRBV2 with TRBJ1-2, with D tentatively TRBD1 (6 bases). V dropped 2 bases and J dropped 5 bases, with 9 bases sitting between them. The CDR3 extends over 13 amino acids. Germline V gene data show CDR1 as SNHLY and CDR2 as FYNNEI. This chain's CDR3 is CASSEQGWYGYTF. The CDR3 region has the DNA TGTGCCAGCAGTGAACAGGGGTGGTATGGCTACACCTTC. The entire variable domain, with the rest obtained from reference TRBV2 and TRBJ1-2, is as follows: EPEVTQTPSHQVTQMGQEVILRCVPISNHLYFYWYRQILGQKVEFLVSFYNNEISEKSEIFDDQFSVERPDGSNFTLKIRSTKLEDSAMYFCASSEQGWYGYTFGSGTRLTVV.

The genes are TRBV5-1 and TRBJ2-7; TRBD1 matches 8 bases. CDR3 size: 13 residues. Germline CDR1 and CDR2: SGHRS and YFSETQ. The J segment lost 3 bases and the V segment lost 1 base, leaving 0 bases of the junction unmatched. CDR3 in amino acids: CASSLTGGYEQYF. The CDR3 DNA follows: TGCGCCAGCAGCTTGACAGGGGGCTACGAGCAGTACTTC.

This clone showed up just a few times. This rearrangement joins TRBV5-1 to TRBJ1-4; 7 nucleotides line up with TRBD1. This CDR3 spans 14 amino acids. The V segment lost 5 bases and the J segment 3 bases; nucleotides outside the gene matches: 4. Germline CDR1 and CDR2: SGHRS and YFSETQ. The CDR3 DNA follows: TGCGCCAGCAGGGAGGGGGCGGCTAATGAAAAACTGTTTTTT. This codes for CASREGAANEKLFF. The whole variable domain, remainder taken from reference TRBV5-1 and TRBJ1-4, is KAGVTQTPRYLIKTRGQQVTLSCSPISGHRSVSWYQQTPGQGLQFLFEYFSETQRNKGNFPGRFSGRQFSNSRSEMNVSTLELGDSALYLCASREGAANEKLFFGSGTQLSVL.

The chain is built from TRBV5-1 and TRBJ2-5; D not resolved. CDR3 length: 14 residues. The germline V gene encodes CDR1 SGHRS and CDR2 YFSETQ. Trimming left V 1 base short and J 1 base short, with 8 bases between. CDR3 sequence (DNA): TGCGCCAGCAGCTTGTCTGGGCTCCAAGAGACCCAGTACTTC. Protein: CASSLSGLQETQYF. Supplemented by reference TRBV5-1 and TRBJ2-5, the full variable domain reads KAGVTQTPRYLIKTRGQQVTLSCSPISGHRSVSWYQQTPGQGLQFLFEYFSETQRNKGNFPGRFSGRQFSNSRSEMNVSTLELGDSALYLCASSLSGLQETQYFGPGTRLLVL.

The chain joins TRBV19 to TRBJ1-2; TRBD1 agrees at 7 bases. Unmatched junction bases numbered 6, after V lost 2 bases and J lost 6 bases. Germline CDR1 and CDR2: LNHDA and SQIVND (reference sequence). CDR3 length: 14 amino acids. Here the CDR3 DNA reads TGTGCCAGTAGTATACTGACAGGGCGAGATGGCTACACCTTC. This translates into CASSILTGRDGYTF.

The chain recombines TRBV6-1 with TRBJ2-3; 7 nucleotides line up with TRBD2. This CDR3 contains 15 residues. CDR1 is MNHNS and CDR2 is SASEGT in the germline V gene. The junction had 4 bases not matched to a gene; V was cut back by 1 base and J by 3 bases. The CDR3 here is CASSEGWGGTDTQYF. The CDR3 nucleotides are TGTGCCAGCAGTGAAGGTTGGGGAGGGACAGATACGCAGTATTTT.

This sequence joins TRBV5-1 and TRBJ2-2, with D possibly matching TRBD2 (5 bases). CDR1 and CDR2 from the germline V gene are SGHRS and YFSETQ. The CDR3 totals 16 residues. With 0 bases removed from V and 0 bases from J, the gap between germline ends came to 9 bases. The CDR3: CASSLEGLTNTGELFF. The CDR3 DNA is TGCGCCAGCAGCTTGGAAGGACTGACGAACACCGGGGAGCTGTTTTTT.

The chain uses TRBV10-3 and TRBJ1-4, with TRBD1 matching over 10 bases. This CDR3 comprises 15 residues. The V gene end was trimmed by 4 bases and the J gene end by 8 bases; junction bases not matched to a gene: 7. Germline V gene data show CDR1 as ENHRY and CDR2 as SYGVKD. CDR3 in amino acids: CAISGGTGAREKLFF. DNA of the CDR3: TGTGCCATCAGTGGGGGGACAGGGGCAAGAGAAAAACTGTTTTTT.

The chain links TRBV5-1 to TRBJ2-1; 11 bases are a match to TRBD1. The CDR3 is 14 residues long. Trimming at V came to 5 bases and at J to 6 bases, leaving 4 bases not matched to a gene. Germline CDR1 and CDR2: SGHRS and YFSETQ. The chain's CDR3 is CASRTGTGGNEQFF. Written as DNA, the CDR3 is TGCGCCAGCAGGACCGGGACAGGGGGCAATGAGCAGTTCTTC.

The CDR3 protein is CASSLDLRGSYNEQFF. CDR3 DNA sequence: TGCGCCAGCAGCTTGGACCTCAGGGGATCCTACAATGAGCAGTTCTTC. V gene TRBV5-1 combines with J gene TRBJ2-1, with TRBD1 as a possible D gene (6 bases). Trimming took 0 bases from V and 1 from J, leaving 11 bases between them. Germline V gene lookup returns CDR1 SGHRS and CDR2 YFSETQ. This CDR3 is built from 16 residues. The full variable domain, completed using reference TRBV5-1 and TRBJ2-1, is KAGVTQTPRYLIKTRGQQVTLSCSPISGHRSVSWYQQTPGQGLQFLFEYFSETQRNKGNFPGRFSGRQFSNSRSEMNVSTLELGDSALYLCASSLDLRGSYNEQFFGPGTRLTVL.

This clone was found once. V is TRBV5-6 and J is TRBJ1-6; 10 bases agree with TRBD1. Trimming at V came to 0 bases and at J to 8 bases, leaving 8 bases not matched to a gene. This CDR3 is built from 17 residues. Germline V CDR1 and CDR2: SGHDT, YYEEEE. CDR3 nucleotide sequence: TGTGCCAGCAGCTTGGTGGGACAGGGGTTGGGAGATTCACCCCTCCACTTT. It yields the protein CASSLVGQGLGDSPLHF. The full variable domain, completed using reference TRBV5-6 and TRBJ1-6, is DAGVTQSPTHLIKTRGQQVTLRCSPKSGHDTVSWYQQALGQGPQFIFQYYEEEERQRGNFPDRFSGHQFPNYSSELNVNALLLGDSALYLCASSLVGQGLGDSPLHFGNGTRLTVT.

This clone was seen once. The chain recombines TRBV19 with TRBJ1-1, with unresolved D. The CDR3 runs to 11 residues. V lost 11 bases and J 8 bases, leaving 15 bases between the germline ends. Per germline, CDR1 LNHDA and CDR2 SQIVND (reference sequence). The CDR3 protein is CAGPRSSEAFF. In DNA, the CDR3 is TGTGCCGGCCCCCGCTCCTCAGAAGCTTTCTTT.